Listed below are T cell receptor beta chains from one sample, sequenced in a study of T cell changes during pregnancy in multiple sclerosis. Assay: immunoSEQ multiplex PCR; the TCRdb copy retains only in-frame clones and omits some. This table holds almost 50,000 clones, 92% found once. The sample here was CD4+ T cells from peripheral blood mononuclear cells, taken in the second trimester of pregnancy. The receptor source for this set is a female donor in good health, enrolled as a control in a pregnancy study. CDR3s include the opening cysteine and the closing phenylalanine or tryptophan. A D gene is named only where the DNA matches it firmly. Size is omitted from some rows. Given values are once, few, many or a class for expanded clones.

TRBV4-2,TRBD1,TRBJ1-5,.,TGTGCCAGCAGCCAAGCCGACAGGGAGAGTCAGCCCCAGCATTTT,CASSQADRESQPQHF
TRBV4-1,TRBD1,TRBJ2-7,.,TGCGCCAGCAGCACTCAACAGGGGGCCGAGCAGTACTTC,CASSTQQGAEQYF
TRBV7-9,TRBD1,TRBJ1-4,once,TGTGCCAGCAGCTATGGGGTGGACAGGGGGAATGAAAAACTGTTTTTT,CASSYGVDRGNEKLFF
TRBV7-9,.,TRBJ1-2,.,TGTGCCAGCAGTCAACAGGGCCACGGCTACACCTTC,CASSQQGHGYTF
TRBV14,.,TRBJ1-5,.,TGTGCCAGCAGCCAAGGGAGGAATCAGCCCCAGCATTTT,CASSQGRNQPQHF
TRBV4-1,TRBD2,TRBJ2-1,.,TGCGCCAGCAGCCAAGGGGGAGCAGCGGGGGCCTACAATGAGCAGTTCTTC,CASSQGGAAGAYNEQFF
TRBV19,.,TRBJ1-1,.,TGTGCCAGTAGTGTATCAACGGGGGGTGAAGCTTTCTTT,CASSVSTGGEAFF
TRBV19,.,TRBJ1-2,.,TGTGCCAGTAGTATAGGCAGGGACTATGGCTACACCTTC,CASSIGRDYGYTF
TRBV7-2,TRBD1,TRBJ2-7,few,TGTGCCAGCAGCTTCCGACAGGGGAACGAGCAGTACTTC,CASSFRQGNEQYF
TRBV19,.,TRBJ1-2,.,TGTGCCAGTAGTATCTCCCCCAGTGAGCGAAACTATGGCTACACCTTC,CASSISPSERNYGYTF
TRBV7-9,TRBD2,TRBJ2-1,.,TGTGCCAGCAGCCCGAGCGGGGCCGGCCACAATGAGCAGTTCTTC,CASSPSGAGHNEQFF
TRBV9,TRBD2,TRBJ2-1,.,TGTGCCAGCAGCGGAGGGACTAGCGGATCCTACAATGAGCAGTTCTTC,CASSGGTSGSYNEQFF
TRBV9,.,TRBJ1-2,.,TGTGCCAGCAGCGTTTCAGGGTACTATGGCTACACCTTC,CASSVSGYYGYTF
TRBV2,.,TRBJ1-4,.,TGTGCCAGCAGTGAGGTTCGGGGCGGAGGGGAAAAACTGTTTTTT,CASSEVRGGGEKLFF
TRBV7-9,.,TRBJ2-1,.,TGTGCCAGCAGCTTAGTCAGGGGCAGGGGAGCAGATGATGAGCAGTTCTTC,CASSLVRGRGADDEQFF
TRBV9,TRBD2,TRBJ2-3,.,TGTGCCAGCACCCGTAGCGGGGTCTTCACAGATACGCAGTATTTT,CASTRSGVFTDTQYF
TRBV15,TRBD2,TRBJ2-1,.,TGTGCCACCCTTAATTTGGTAGCGGGGCTAAATGAGCAGTTCTTC,CATLNLVAGLNEQFF
TRBV6-5,TRBD1,TRBJ1-4,.,TGTGCCAGCAGAGGGACAGGGGAGGGAAAACTGTTTTTT,CASRGTGEGKLFF
TRBV7-2,.,TRBJ1-3,.,TGTGCCAGCAGCTTAGCATGGGGCCCCTCTGGAAACACCATATATTTT,CASSLAWGPSGNTIYF